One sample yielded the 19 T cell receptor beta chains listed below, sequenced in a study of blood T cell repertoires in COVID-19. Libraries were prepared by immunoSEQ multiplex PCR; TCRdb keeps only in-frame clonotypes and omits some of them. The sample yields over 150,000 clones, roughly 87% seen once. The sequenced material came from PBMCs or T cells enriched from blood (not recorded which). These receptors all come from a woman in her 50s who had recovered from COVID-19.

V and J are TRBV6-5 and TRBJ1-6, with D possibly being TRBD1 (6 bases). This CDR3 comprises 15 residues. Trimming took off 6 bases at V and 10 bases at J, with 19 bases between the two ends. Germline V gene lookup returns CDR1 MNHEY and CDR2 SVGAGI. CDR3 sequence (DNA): TGTGCCAGCAGGGCCCCGGGGACATCAGCGTCACCCCTCCACTTT. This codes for CASRAPGTSASPLHF.

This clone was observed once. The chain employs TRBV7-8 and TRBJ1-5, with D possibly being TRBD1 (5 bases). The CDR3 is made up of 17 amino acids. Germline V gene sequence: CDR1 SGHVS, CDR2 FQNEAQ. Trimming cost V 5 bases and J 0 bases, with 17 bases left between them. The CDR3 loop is CASSRDTGALSNQPQHF. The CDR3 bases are TGTGCCAGCAGCCGTGATACAGGAGCTCTTAGCAATCAGCCCCAGCATTTT.

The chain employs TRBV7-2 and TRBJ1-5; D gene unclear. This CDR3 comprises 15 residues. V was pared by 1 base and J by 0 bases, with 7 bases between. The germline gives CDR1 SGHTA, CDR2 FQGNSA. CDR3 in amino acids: CASSLDMSSNQPQHF. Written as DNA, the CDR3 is TGTGCCAGCAGCTTAGATATGAGTAGCAATCAGCCCCAGCATTTT.

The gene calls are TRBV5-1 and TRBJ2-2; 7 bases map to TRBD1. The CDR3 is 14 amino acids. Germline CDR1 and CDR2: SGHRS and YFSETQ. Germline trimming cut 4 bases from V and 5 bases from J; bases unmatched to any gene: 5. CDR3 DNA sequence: TGCGCCAGCAGCGGGGGACAGTGGACCGGGGAGCTGTTTTTT. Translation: CASSGGQWTGELFF. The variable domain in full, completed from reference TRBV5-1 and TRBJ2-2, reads KAGVTQTPRYLIKTRGQQVTLSCSPISGHRSVSWYQQTPGQGLQFLFEYFSETQRNKGNFPGRFSGRQFSNSRSEMNVSTLELGDSALYLCASSGGQWTGELFFGEGSRLTVL.

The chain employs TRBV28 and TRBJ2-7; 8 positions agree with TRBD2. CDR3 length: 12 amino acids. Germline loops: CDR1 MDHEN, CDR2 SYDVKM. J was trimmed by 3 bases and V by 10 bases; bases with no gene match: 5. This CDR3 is CAISGTVYEQYF. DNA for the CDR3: TGTGCCATTAGCGGGACCGTCTACGAGCAGTACTTC.

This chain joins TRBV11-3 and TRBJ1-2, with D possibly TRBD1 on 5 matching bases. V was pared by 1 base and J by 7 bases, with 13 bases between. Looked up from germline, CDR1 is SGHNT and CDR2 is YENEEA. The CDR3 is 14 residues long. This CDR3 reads CASSLGYQGGGYTF. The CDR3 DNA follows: TGTGCCAGCAGCTTAGGATACCAGGGCGGTGGCTACACCTTC.

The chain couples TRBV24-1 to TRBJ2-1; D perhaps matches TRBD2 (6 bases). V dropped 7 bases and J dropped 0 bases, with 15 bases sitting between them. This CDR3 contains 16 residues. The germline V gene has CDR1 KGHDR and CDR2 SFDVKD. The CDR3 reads CATSYSRGSSYNEQFF. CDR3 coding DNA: TGTGCCACCAGCTATTCACGGGGGAGCTCCTACAATGAGCAGTTCTTC.

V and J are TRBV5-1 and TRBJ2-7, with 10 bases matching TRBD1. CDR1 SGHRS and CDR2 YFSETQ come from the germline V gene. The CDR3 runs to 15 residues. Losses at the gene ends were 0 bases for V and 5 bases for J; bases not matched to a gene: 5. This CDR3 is CASSLAGTGVNEQYF. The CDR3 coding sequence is TGCGCCAGCAGCTTGGCCGGGACAGGGGTCAACGAGCAGTACTTC.

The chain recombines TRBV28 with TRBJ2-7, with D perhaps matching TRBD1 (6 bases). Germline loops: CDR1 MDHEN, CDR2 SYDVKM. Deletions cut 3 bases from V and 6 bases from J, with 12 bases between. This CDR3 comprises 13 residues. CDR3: CASSFPTGSEQYF. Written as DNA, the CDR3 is TGTGCCAGCAGTTTCCCTACAGGGTCCGAGCAGTACTTC. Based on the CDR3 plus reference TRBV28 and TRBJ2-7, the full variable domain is DVKVTQSSRYLVKRTGEKVFLECVQDMDHENMFWYRQDPGLGLRLIYFSYDVKMKEKGDIPEGYSVSREKKERFSLILESASTNQTSMYLCASSFPTGSEQYFGPGTRLTVT.

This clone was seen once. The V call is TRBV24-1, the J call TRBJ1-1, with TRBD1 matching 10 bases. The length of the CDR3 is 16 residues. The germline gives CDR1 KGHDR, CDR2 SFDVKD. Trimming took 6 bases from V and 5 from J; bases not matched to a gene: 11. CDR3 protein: CATSTTGTGAETEAFF. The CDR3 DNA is TGTGCCACCAGTACTACCGGGACAGGGGCCGAAACTGAAGCTTTCTTT.

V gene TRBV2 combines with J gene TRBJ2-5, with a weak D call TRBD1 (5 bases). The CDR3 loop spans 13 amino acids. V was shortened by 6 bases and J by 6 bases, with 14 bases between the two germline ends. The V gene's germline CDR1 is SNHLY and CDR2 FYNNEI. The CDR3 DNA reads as TGTGCCAGCAGCCCCCAGGGCGGACAGACCCAGTACTTC. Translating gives CASSPQGGQTQYF.

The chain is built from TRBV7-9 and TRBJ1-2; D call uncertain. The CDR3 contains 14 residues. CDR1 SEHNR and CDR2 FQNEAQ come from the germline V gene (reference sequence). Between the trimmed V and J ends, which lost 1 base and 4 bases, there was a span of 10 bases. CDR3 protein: CASSLGAGSYGYTF. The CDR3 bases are TGTGCCAGCAGCTTAGGGGCAGGAAGCTATGGCTACACCTTC.

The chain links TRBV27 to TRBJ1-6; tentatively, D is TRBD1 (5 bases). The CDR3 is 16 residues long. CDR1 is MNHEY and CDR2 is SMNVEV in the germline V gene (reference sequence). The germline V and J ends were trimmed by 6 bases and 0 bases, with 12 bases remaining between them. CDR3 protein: CASRGRQSSYNSPLHF. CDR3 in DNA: TGTGCCAGCAGGGGTCGACAGAGCTCCTATAATTCACCCCTCCACTTT.

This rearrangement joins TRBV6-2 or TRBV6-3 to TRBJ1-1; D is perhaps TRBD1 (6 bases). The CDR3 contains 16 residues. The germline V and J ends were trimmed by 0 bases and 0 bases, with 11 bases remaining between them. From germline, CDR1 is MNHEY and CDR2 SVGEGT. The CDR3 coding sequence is TGTGCCAGCAGTTACTCGCTGGACAGCCTGAACACTGAAGCTTTCTTT. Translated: CASSYSLDSLNTEAFF.

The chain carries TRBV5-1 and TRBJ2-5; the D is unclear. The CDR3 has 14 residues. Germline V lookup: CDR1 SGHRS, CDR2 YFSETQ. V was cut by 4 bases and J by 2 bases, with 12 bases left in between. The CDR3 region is CASSPVPPQETQYF. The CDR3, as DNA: TGCGCCAGCAGCCCAGTACCACCTCAAGAGACCCAGTACTTC.

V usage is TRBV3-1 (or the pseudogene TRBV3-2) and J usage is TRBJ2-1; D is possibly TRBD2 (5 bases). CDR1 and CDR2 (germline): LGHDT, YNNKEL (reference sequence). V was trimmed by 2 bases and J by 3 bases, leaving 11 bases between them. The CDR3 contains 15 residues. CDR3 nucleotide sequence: TGTGCCAGCAGCCAATCCCAGACTAACTACAATGAGCAGTTCTTC. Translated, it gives CASSQSQTNYNEQFF.

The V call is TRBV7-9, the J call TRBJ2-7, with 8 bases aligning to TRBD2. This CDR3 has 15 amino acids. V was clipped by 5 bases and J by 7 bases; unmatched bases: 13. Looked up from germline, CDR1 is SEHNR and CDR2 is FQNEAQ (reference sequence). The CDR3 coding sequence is TGTGCCAGCAGCATCCCGGGACTAGGGGGTGGGGAGCAGTACTTC. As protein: CASSIPGLGGGEQYF.

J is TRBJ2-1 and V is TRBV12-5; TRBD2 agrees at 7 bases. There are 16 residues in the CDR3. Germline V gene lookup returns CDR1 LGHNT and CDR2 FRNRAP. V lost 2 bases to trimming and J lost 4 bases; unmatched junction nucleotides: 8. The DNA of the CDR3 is TGTGCTAGTGGTTTGCCACGAGCGGGACGGTACAATGAGCAGTTCTTC. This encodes CASGLPRAGRYNEQFF.

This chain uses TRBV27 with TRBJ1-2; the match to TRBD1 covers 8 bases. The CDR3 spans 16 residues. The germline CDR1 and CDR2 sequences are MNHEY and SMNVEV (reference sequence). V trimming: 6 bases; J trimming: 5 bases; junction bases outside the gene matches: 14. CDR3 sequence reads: CASSLSGQGPIYGYTF. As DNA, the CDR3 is TGTGCCAGCAGCCTGAGTGGACAGGGTCCGATTTATGGCTACACCTTC.